A selection of T cell receptor beta chains follows, all from one sample in a study of post-analysis software for immune sequencing data. One entry per CDR3 protein, called by TCRdb with MiXCR from the PCR reads. The table records hundreds of thousands of distinct CDR3 sequences, approximately 30% of them present only once. Sequenced: blood. The source is a girl aged 10-17 years with multiple sclerosis. CDR3s include the opening cysteine and the closing phenylalanine or tryptophan. The D gene is left open where the match is weak. Rows may omit the clone size; those that give it use once, few, many or a size class.

TRBD1	TRBV15	TRBJ2-7	NA	CATSTGTGPPFNEQYF	TGTGCCACCAGCACCGGGACAGGACCCCCTTTCAACGAGCAGTACTTC
NA	TRBV5-1	TRBJ2-1	NA	CASSLIAEWAGLYNEQFF	TGCGCCAGCAGCTTGATAGCTGAGTGGGCAGGTCTCTACAATGAGCAGTTCTTC
NA	TRBV12-3/TRBV12-4	TRBJ1-4	few	CASPDVGQPSTNEKLFF	TGTGCCAGCCCCGATGTAGGACAGCCTTCAACTAATGAAAAGCTGTTTTTT
NA	TRBV29-1	TRBJ1-4	NA	CSYLGVGKVGKLFF	TGCAGCTACCTAGGGGTTGGTAAGGTTGGAAAACTGTTTTTT
TRBD2	TRBV20-1	TRBJ2-7	NA	CSARASGRSYEQYF	TGCAGTGCTAGGGCTAGCGGGAGATCCTACGAGCAGTACTTC
NA	TRBV13	TRBJ2-6	NA	CASSLEGDRPSSGANVLTF	TGTGCCAGCAGCTTAGAAGGAGACAGGCCCAGCTCTGGGGCCAACGTCCTGACTTTC
NA	TRBV20-1	TRBJ1-1	few	CSARDGAEAFF	TGCAGTGCTAGAGATGGGGCTGAAGCTTTCTTT
NA	TRBV7-2	TRBJ2-1	NA	CASSFSASSYNEQFF	TGTGCCAGCAGCTTTTCGGCCAGCTCCTACAATGAGCAGTTCTTC
NA	TRBV24-1	TRBJ1-5	NA	CATSEGTGNQPQHF	TGTGCCACCAGTGAAGGGACTGGGAATCAGCCCCAGCATTTT
TRBD1	TRBV20-1	TRBJ1-2	few	CSARGGQGLYGYTF	TGCAGTGCTAGAGGGGGACAGGGACTCTATGGCTACACCTTC
NA	TRBV4-3	TRBJ2-4	NA	CASSQEGGGQNIQYF	TGCGCCAGCAGCCAAGAAGGAGGGGGTCAAAACATTCAGTACTTC
NA	TRBV5-5	TRBJ1-2	few	CASSSDRPSYGYTF	TGTGCCAGCAGCTCCGACAGGCCCTCCTATGGCTACACCTTC
TRBD2	TRBV6-1	TRBJ2-7	NA	CASSPRLAGGLRSYEQYF	TGTGCCAGCAGTCCGCGACTAGCGGGAGGGCTGAGGTCCTACGAGCAGTACTTC
NA	TRBV12-3/TRBV12-4	TRBJ2-3	few	CASSRDTRTDTQYF	TGTGCCAGCAGTCGGGACACCCGCACAGATACGCAGTATTTT
NA	TRBV20-1	TRBJ2-5	few	CSARPGPGCETQYF	TGCAGTGCTAGGCCAGGACCGGGTTGTGAGACCCAGTACTTC
TRBD1	TRBV7-9	TRBJ2-4	NA	CASSLDTGGLVWGAKNIQYF	TGTGCCAGCAGCTTAGACACAGGGGGTCTGGTTTGGGGAGCCAAAAACATTCAGTACTTC
TRBD1	TRBV11-2	TRBJ2-7	many	CASSPIRRQGAYEQYF	TGTGCCAGCAGTCCCATCAGGAGACAGGGGGCCTACGAGCAGTACTTC
NA	TRBV7-2	TRBJ2-2	once	CASSLGFTANTGELFF	TGTGCCAGCAGCTTGGGTTTTACTGCGAACACCGGGGAGCTGTTTTTT
TRBD1	TRBV28	TRBJ1-1	NA	CASRAQGDTEAFF	TGTGCCAGCAGGGCCCAGGGGGACACTGAAGCTTTCTTT
NA	TRBV27	TRBJ1-5	once	CASSSLDGSNQPQHF	TGTGCCAGCAGTTCCTTGGATGGGAGCAATCAGCCCCAGCATTTT
TRBD2	TRBV15	TRBJ2-7	NA	CATSSDRTSGSYEQYF	TGTGCCACCAGCAGTGACCGGACTAGCGGGAGCTACGAGCAGTACTTC
NA	TRBV10-3	TRBJ2-5	NA	CAISGGYRKETQYF	TGTGCCATCAGTGGGGGCTACAGGAAAGAGACCCAGTACTTC
NA	TRBV12-5	TRBJ2-3	few	CASAPRGVGTDTQYF	TGTGCTAGTGCCCCGAGGGGGGTAGGAACAGATACGCAGTATTTT
NA	TRBV6-6	TRBJ2-6	few	CASSRQNSGANVLTF	TGTGCCAGCAGTCGACAGAACTCTGGGGCCAACGTCCTGACTTTC
NA	TRBV12-5	TRBJ2-3	NA	CASGTGDTQYF	TGTGCTAGTGGTACGGGAGATACGCAGTATTTT
NA	TRBV27	TRBJ2-6	NA	CASSWGSRGANVLTF	TGTGCCAGCAGTTGGGGGTCGCGCGGGGCCAACGTCCTGACTTTC
TRBD1	TRBV5-1	TRBJ2-5	NA	CTSSRGYPETQYF	TGCACCAGCAGCAGGGGGTATCCGGAGACCCAGTACTTC